This is a list of T cell receptor beta chains from one sample in a study of identical twins. TCRdb fed the 5' RACE reads into MiXCR, producing one record per CDR3 protein. The sample holds hundreds of thousands of distinct CDR3 sequences, roughly 20% seen once. This sample was shared with a second study, whose subject was T cells expressing NK-cell markers.

Sequencing used PBMCs. These TCRs come from a woman aged 18-30 years in good health. Each CDR3 is given with its conserved first and last residue. D genes are given only for firm matches. The size of a clone is reported for some rows only, either as once, few or many, or as a class for expanded clones.

v_call: TRBV15; clone_size: few; d_call: TRBD2; j_call: TRBJ2-1; cdr3_nt: TGTGCCACCAGCAGCGCCGGGAGGGGGAGTGAGCAGTTCTTC; cdr3_aa: CATSSAGRGSEQFF
v_call: TRBV12-3/TRBV12-4; clone_size: few; d_call: -; j_call: TRBJ1-6; cdr3_nt: TGTGCCAGCAAGGTGCGGGAAGCTTCACCCCTCCACTTT; cdr3_aa: CASKVREASPLHF
v_call: TRBV27; clone_size: few; d_call: -; j_call: TRBJ2-5; cdr3_nt: TGTGCCAGCAGCCGGAGAGGGCAACGCGAGCAGACCCAGTACTTC; cdr3_aa: CASSRRGQREQTQYF
v_call: TRBV7-9; clone_size: -; d_call: -; j_call: TRBJ2-7; cdr3_nt: TGTGCCAGCAGCTTCGGCTACAAAGCGGTCGAGCAGTACTTC; cdr3_aa: CASSFGYKAVEQYF
v_call: TRBV10-3; clone_size: -; d_call: -; j_call: TRBJ1-5; cdr3_nt: TGTGCCATCGGTGGACAGCTCAATCAGCCCCAGCATTTT; cdr3_aa: CAIGGQLNQPQHF
v_call: TRBV10-3; clone_size: -; d_call: TRBD1; j_call: TRBJ1-2; cdr3_nt: TGTGCCATCAGTGAGAGAGGGGGCCTTTCTAACTATGGCTACACCTTC; cdr3_aa: CAISERGGLSNYGYTF
v_call: TRBV7-2; clone_size: -; d_call: -; j_call: TRBJ2-5; cdr3_nt: TGTGCCAGCAGCTTAGTCGGATCGTTGGGCCAAGAGACCCAGTACTTC; cdr3_aa: CASSLVGSLGQETQYF
v_call: TRBV27; clone_size: -; d_call: -; j_call: TRBJ1-2; cdr3_nt: TGTGCCAGCAGTTTTAGGGTTCCCTATGGCTACACCTTC; cdr3_aa: CASSFRVPYGYTF
v_call: TRBV20-1; clone_size: -; d_call: -; j_call: TRBJ2-5; cdr3_nt: TGCAGTGCCGCCCCCGTGGCTAGCAGCCAAGAGACCCAGTACTTC; cdr3_aa: CSAAPVASSQETQYF
v_call: TRBV6-1; clone_size: few; d_call: -; j_call: TRBJ2-3; cdr3_nt: TGTGCCAGCGGCCCCGGGGCCATCACAGATACGCAGTATTTT; cdr3_aa: CASGPGAITDTQYF
v_call: TRBV4-1; clone_size: -; d_call: -; j_call: TRBJ2-5; cdr3_nt: TGCGCCAGCAGCCAAGCAAGACCCACAGTGACCCAGTACTTC; cdr3_aa: CASSQARPTVTQYF
v_call: TRBV14; clone_size: once; d_call: -; j_call: TRBJ2-7; cdr3_nt: TGTGCCAGCAGCCAAGTTCACGCCGAGCAGTACTTC; cdr3_aa: CASSQVHAEQYF
v_call: TRBV5-1; clone_size: -; d_call: -; j_call: TRBJ2-2; cdr3_nt: TGCGCCAGCACGGGGCAGTCCTTGACCGGGGAGCTGTTTTTT; cdr3_aa: CASTGQSLTGELFF
v_call: TRBV10-3; clone_size: -; d_call: TRBD2; j_call: TRBJ2-5; cdr3_nt: TGTGCCATCAGTTCACTAGCGGGAGGGCTAGAGACCCAGTACTTC; cdr3_aa: CAISSLAGGLETQYF
v_call: TRBV12-3/TRBV12-4; clone_size: -; d_call: -; j_call: TRBJ2-3; cdr3_nt: TGTGCCAGCAGAGGTTTAGCGGTGAGCACAGATACGCAGTATTTT; cdr3_aa: CASRGLAVSTDTQYF
v_call: TRBV7-6; clone_size: few; d_call: -; j_call: TRBJ1-1; cdr3_nt: TGTGCCAGCAGCTTATCTGGGGGCGGATTT; cdr3_aa: CASSLSGGGF
v_call: TRBV18; clone_size: -; d_call: TRBD2; j_call: TRBJ2-1; cdr3_nt: TGTGCCAGCTCACCCATAGGACTAGCGGGAAACAATGAGCAGTTCTTC; cdr3_aa: CASSPIGLAGNNEQFF
v_call: TRBV7-9; clone_size: few; d_call: -; j_call: TRBJ2-7; cdr3_nt: TGTGCCAGCAGCTCTCAAGGCGAGCAGTACTTC; cdr3_aa: CASSSQGEQYF
v_call: TRBV3-1; clone_size: few; d_call: -; j_call: TRBJ1-6; cdr3_nt: TGTGCCAGCAGCTCTGGACGGGATTCACCCCTCCACTTT; cdr3_aa: CASSSGRDSPLHF
v_call: TRBV18; clone_size: few; d_call: -; j_call: TRBJ2-4; cdr3_nt: TGTGCCAGCTCACCACCGGGTACCACATTAGCCAAAAACATTCAGTACTTC; cdr3_aa: CASSPPGTTLAKNIQYF
v_call: TRBV9; clone_size: few; d_call: -; j_call: TRBJ2-3; cdr3_nt: TGTGCCAGCAGCGTTATAGGGGTCCTCACAGATACGCAGTATTTT; cdr3_aa: CASSVIGVLTDTQYF
v_call: TRBV20-1; clone_size: -; d_call: -; j_call: TRBJ2-5; cdr3_nt: TGCAGTGCTCGCCGGCTGCCTTTAGAGACCCAGTACTTC; cdr3_aa: CSARRLPLETQYF
v_call: TRBV7-2; clone_size: many; d_call: -; j_call: TRBJ2-1; cdr3_nt: TGTGCCAGCAGCTCTAGTTTCACCAGTAATGAGCAGTTCTTC; cdr3_aa: CASSSSFTSNEQFF
v_call: TRBV4-2; clone_size: few; d_call: TRBD2; j_call: TRBJ2-1; cdr3_nt: TGTGCCAGCAGCCAAAAACCGGGACTGCCCTCGGGGGGTGAGCAGTTCTTC; cdr3_aa: CASSQKPGLPSGGEQFF
v_call: TRBV4-3; clone_size: -; d_call: TRBD2; j_call: TRBJ2-3; cdr3_nt: TGCGCCAGCAGCCACCGAGGACTAGCGGAGCAGTATTTT; cdr3_aa: CASSHRGLAEQYF
v_call: TRBV7-2; clone_size: -; d_call: -; j_call: TRBJ1-2; cdr3_nt: TGTGCCAGCAGCTTTGCCGGGACACTACACTATGGCTACACCTTC; cdr3_aa: CASSFAGTLHYGYTF
v_call: TRBV20-1; clone_size: few; d_call: TRBD2; j_call: TRBJ2-2; cdr3_nt: TGCAGTGCTAGGACTAGCGGGAGCCTCCCCGGGGAGCTGTTTTTT; cdr3_aa: CSARTSGSLPGELFF
v_call: TRBV11-1; clone_size: -; d_call: -; j_call: TRBJ2-4; cdr3_nt: TGTGCCAGCAGCTTGGGAGGAAACAGCATTCAGTACTTC; cdr3_aa: CASSLGGNSIQYF
v_call: TRBV20-1; clone_size: -; d_call: -; j_call: TRBJ2-7; cdr3_nt: TGCAGTGCTAGAGGACTAACGGGGTCCTACGAGCAGTACTTC; cdr3_aa: CSARGLTGSYEQYF
v_call: TRBV7-2; clone_size: -; d_call: TRBD2; j_call: TRBJ2-2; cdr3_nt: TGTGCCAGCAGCCCGGCCGGGACTAGAATGGGGGAGCTGTTTTTT; cdr3_aa: CASSPAGTRMGELFF
v_call: TRBV20-1; clone_size: many; d_call: -; j_call: TRBJ1-6; cdr3_nt: TGCAGTGCTGGGGGCGGGCTGGGGAATTCACCCCTCCACTTT; cdr3_aa: CSAGGGLGNSPLHF
v_call: TRBV6-5; clone_size: few; d_call: TRBD1; j_call: TRBJ2-1; cdr3_nt: TGTGCCAGCAGTTATGGACAGGGGGACAATGAGCAGTTCTTC; cdr3_aa: CASSYGQGDNEQFF
v_call: TRBV12-3/TRBV12-4; clone_size: few; d_call: -; j_call: TRBJ2-7; cdr3_nt: TGTGCCAGCAGTTTACTTGACTACGAGCAGTACTTC; cdr3_aa: CASSLLDYEQYF
v_call: TRBV20-1; clone_size: few; d_call: -; j_call: TRBJ1-3; cdr3_nt: TGCAGTGCTAGTTCCGGGAGCTCTGGAAACACCATATATTTT; cdr3_aa: CSASSGSSGNTIYF
v_call: TRBV29-1; clone_size: -; d_call: -; j_call: TRBJ2-5; cdr3_nt: TGCAGCGTTGAAAGGGGAAAGGAAGAGACCCAGTACTTC; cdr3_aa: CSVERGKEETQYF
v_call: TRBV5-6; clone_size: few; d_call: -; j_call: TRBJ1-4; cdr3_nt: TGTGCCAGCAGCGATTTCGGGTGGGGCAGCACTAATGAAAAACTGTTTTTT; cdr3_aa: CASSDFGWGSTNEKLFF
v_call: TRBV11-2; clone_size: -; d_call: -; j_call: TRBJ2-4; cdr3_nt: TGTGCCAGCAGCCGAATAACGCAGGCACTCACGGGGACCAAAAACATTCAGTACTTC; cdr3_aa: CASSRITQALTGTKNIQYF
v_call: TRBV4-3; clone_size: -; d_call: -; j_call: TRBJ2-1; cdr3_nt: TGCGCCAGCAGCCAAGATCCAGTCTCCTACAATGAGCAGTTCTTC; cdr3_aa: CASSQDPVSYNEQFF
v_call: TRBV7-8; clone_size: few; d_call: -; j_call: TRBJ1-4; cdr3_nt: TGTGCCAGCAGCTTAGGGGGGAAAAATGAAAAACTGTTTTTT; cdr3_aa: CASSLGGKNEKLFF
v_call: TRBV11-2; clone_size: -; d_call: -; j_call: TRBJ2-7; cdr3_nt: TGTGCCAGCAGCTGGTCGGACGGAATCTGGTCCTACGAGCAGTACTTC; cdr3_aa: CASSWSDGIWSYEQYF
v_call: TRBV4-3; clone_size: few; d_call: TRBD1; j_call: TRBJ2-1; cdr3_nt: TGCGCCAGCAGCCATATCGACAGGGCGAGTGAGCAGTTCTTC; cdr3_aa: CASSHIDRASEQFF
v_call: TRBV6-1; clone_size: -; d_call: -; j_call: TRBJ1-2; cdr3_nt: TGTGCCAGCAGTACGACGCGGAGGACGGCGGTCTATGGCTACACCTTC; cdr3_aa: CASSTTRRTAVYGYTF
v_call: TRBV24-1; clone_size: -; d_call: -; j_call: TRBJ2-5; cdr3_nt: TGTGCCACCAGTGACGGAAAAGAGACCCAGTACTTC; cdr3_aa: CATSDGKETQYF
v_call: TRBV29-1; clone_size: -; d_call: -; j_call: TRBJ1-2; cdr3_nt: TGCAGCGTTGAAGATCGGGAGGGGCTTAACTATGGCTACACCTTC; cdr3_aa: CSVEDREGLNYGYTF
v_call: TRBV18; clone_size: few; d_call: TRBD1; j_call: TRBJ2-3; cdr3_nt: TGTGCCAGCTCACGGTTCGGGACAGATAGCACAGATACGCAGTATTTT; cdr3_aa: CASSRFGTDSTDTQYF
v_call: TRBV20-1; clone_size: -; d_call: TRBD1; j_call: TRBJ2-6; cdr3_nt: TGCAGTGCTAGACCTCAGGGGGCGGTTTTTTGGTCTGGGGCCAACGTCCTGACTTTC; cdr3_aa: CSARPQGAVFWSGANVLTF
v_call: TRBV12-3/TRBV12-4; clone_size: few; d_call: -; j_call: TRBJ2-5; cdr3_nt: TGTGCCAGCAGTTTTCGTGTCAGGGGAGGGGAGACCCAGTACTTC; cdr3_aa: CASSFRVRGGETQYF
v_call: TRBV18; clone_size: -; d_call: -; j_call: TRBJ2-7; cdr3_nt: TGTGCCAGCTCACCACGAACACTTTTAAGCGAGCAGTACTTC; cdr3_aa: CASSPRTLLSEQYF
v_call: TRBV7-8; clone_size: -; d_call: -; j_call: TRBJ2-1; cdr3_nt: TGTGCCAGCAGCTCTCAAAGTCGCAATGAGCAGTTCTTC; cdr3_aa: CASSSQSRNEQFF
v_call: TRBV20-1; clone_size: -; d_call: -; j_call: TRBJ1-1; cdr3_nt: TGCAGTGCCCCCTACCAGGGGCACACTGAAGCTTTCTTT; cdr3_aa: CSAPYQGHTEAFF
v_call: TRBV29-1; clone_size: many; d_call: TRBD1; j_call: TRBJ2-1; cdr3_nt: TGCAGCGTCGAGGACAGGCCGTTTGAGCAGTTCTTC; cdr3_aa: CSVEDRPFEQFF